The rows below give T cell receptor beta chains drawn from one sample of a study of OX40 agonist ivuxolimab in advanced cancers. Here immunoSEQ multiplex PCR was the method, and the copy in TCRdb shows in-frame clones only, minus some. The sample gives about 52,000 clones, over 80% of which show up once; about 25% is in the top ten. Sequences were derived from CD4+ or CD8+ T cells sorted from blood, sampled in a trial of the OX40 agonist ivuxolimab. These receptors were taken from an adult with an advanced solid tumor such as melanoma, head and neck, liver or kidney cancer. The CDR3 runs from the conserved cysteine through the conserved F or W. A D gene is named only where the DNA matches it firmly. Expanded clones get a size class; other rows say once, few or many, or leave the size out.

>TRBV15|TRBJ1-1|.|.
CATSREEGGNTEAFF
TGTGCCACCAGCAGAGAAGAGGGAGGGAACACTGAAGCTTTCTTT
>TRBV28|TRBJ2-5|.|.
CASSKGHEKTQYF
TGTGCCAGCAGCAAAGGACATGAAAAGACCCAGTACTTC
>TRBV19|TRBJ2-1|.|TRBD1
CASTGQGTDEQFF
TGTGCCAGTACGGGACAGGGTACGGATGAGCAGTTCTTC
>TRBV6-4|TRBJ2-2|few|.
CASSDSGAGELFF
TGTGCCAGCAGTGACTCAGGGGCCGGGGAGCTGTTTTTT
>TRBV12-1|TRBJ2-7|.|.
CASSFSGTSLEQYF
TGTGCCAGCAGCTTCTCCGGGACTAGTCTCGAGCAGTACTTC
>TRBV15|TRBJ1-4|.|.
CATSREGSTNEKLFF
TGTGCCACCAGCAGAGAGGGGTCAACTAATGAAAAACTGTTTTTT
>TRBV5-1|TRBJ2-7|.|TRBD1
CASLTGQLTYEQYF
TGCGCCAGCTTGACGGGACAGCTAACCTACGAGCAGTACTTC
>TRBV29-1|TRBJ2-3|.|TRBD1
CTDRETDTQYF
TGCACGGACAGGGAGACAGATACGCAGTATTTT
>TRBV5-4|TRBJ2-4|.|.
CASSEFRVGGKNIQYF
TGTGCCAGCAGCGAATTCAGGGTGGGTGGCAAAAACATTCAGTACTTC
>TRBV18|TRBJ1-5|.|.
CASSQGTFGNQPQHF
TGTGCCAGCTCACAAGGGACCTTTGGCAATCAGCCCCAGCATTTT
>TRBV7-9|TRBJ1-2|.|.
CASSFDGLLLYGYTF
TGTGCCAGCAGCTTCGACGGCCTATTGCTCTATGGCTACACCTTC
>TRBV29-1|TRBJ2-3|.|.
CSALLVSPITDTQYF
TGCAGCGCTTTACTTGTGTCGCCCATCACAGATACGCAGTATTTT
>TRBV4-1|TRBJ2-3|.|.
CASSPREGEDTQYF
TGCGCCAGCAGCCCAAGAGAGGGCGAGGATACGCAGTATTTT
>TRBV7-9|TRBJ2-1|.|TRBD1
CASSPPRTGPNEQFF
TGTGCCAGCAGCCCCCCGCGGACAGGACCCAATGAGCAGTTCTTC
>TRBV4-1|TRBJ2-7|.|.
CASSQDWGASSYEQYF
TGCGCCAGCAGCCAAGATTGGGGGGCGAGCTCCTACGAGCAGTACTTC
>TRBV9|TRBJ1-2|.|.
CASSGGRAGSYGYTF
TGTGCCAGCAGCGGCGGCCGGGCCGGTAGCTATGGCTACACCTTC
>TRBV13|TRBJ2-7|.|.
CASSSGLNSYEQYF
TGTGCCAGCAGCAGCGGATTAAACTCCTACGAGCAGTACTTC
>TRBV7-6|TRBJ2-1|.|TRBD2
CASSLVAGGYNEQFF
TGTGCCAGCAGCTTAGTGGCGGGAGGCTACAATGAGCAGTTCTTC
>TRBV15|TRBJ2-1|.|.
CATSREGERNEQFF
TGTGCCACCAGCAGAGAGGGAGAGCGCAATGAGCAGTTCTTC
>TRBV6-6|TRBJ1-1|once|TRBD1
CATSDRGNTEAFF
TGTGCCACCTCGGACAGGGGGAACACTGAAGCTTTCTTT
>TRBV29-1|TRBJ2-1|.|.
CSADSYNEQFF
TGCAGCGCGGACAGTTACAATGAGCAGTTCTTC
>TRBV9|TRBJ2-1|.|.
CASSVVSGDEQFF
TGTGCCAGCAGCGTAGTATCGGGCGATGAGCAGTTCTTC